The 28 T cell receptor beta chains listed next were all sequenced from one sample in a study of human T cells and chemical hapten exposure. TCRdb ran MiXCR on the RACE reads and lists one entry per CDR3 protein. The repertoire holds more than 85,000 distinct CDR3 sequences, with about 9% as singletons. Time point described: pre-sensitization, week 0. Treatment defined: therapeutic diphenylcyclopropenone sensitization with weekly scalp DPC. The sequences come from whole blood, collected in connection with sensitization to the hapten diphenylcyclopropenone (DPC). The receptors stem from a man aged 40-49 years with alopecia areata. Some clones in this sample may be carry-over from other donors' samples.

In its sample, this clonotype was seen a few times. The rearrangement joins TRBV5-4 to TRBJ2-7, with a tentative D call TRBD1 (5 bases). Per germline, CDR1 SGHNT and CDR2 YYREEE (reference sequence). V lost 4 bases and J 0 bases, leaving 11 bases between the germline ends. The CDR3 contains 14 residues. CDR3 sequence (DNA): TGTGCCAGCAGCCCCCGACAGAGCTCCTACGAGCAGTACTTC. Protein sequence: CASSPRQSSYEQYF.

This clonotype occurred a few times. The V and J genes are TRBV7-2 and TRBJ2-5; TRBD1 matches at 10 bases. V was clipped by 5 bases and J by 1 base; unmatched bases: 4. Germline values: CDR1 SGHTA, CDR2 FQGNSA. The CDR3 loop spans 15 amino acids. The DNA for the CDR3 is TGTGCCAGCAGCCCGTGGACAGGGGGCCAAGAGACCCAGTACTTC. Translating it yields CASSPWTGGQETQYF.

This rearrangement joins TRBV2 to TRBJ1-1; 7 nucleotides match TRBD1. V lost 5 bases and J lost 1; bases outside the gene matches: 1. Germline-derived CDR1 and CDR2 are SNHLY and FYNNEI. The CDR3 has 13 amino acids. CDR3 DNA sequence: TGTGCCAGCAGTTGGACAGGGAACACTGAAGCTTTCTTT. Protein: CASSWTGNTEAFF. Complete variable domain (other parts from reference TRBV2 and TRBJ1-1): EPEVTQTPSHQVTQMGQEVILRCVPISNHLYFYWYRQILGQKVEFLVSFYNNEISEKSEIFDDQFSVERPDGSNFTLKIRSTKLEDSAMYFCASSWTGNTEAFFGQGTRLTVV.

This clonotype was seen a few times. The chain links TRBV19 to TRBJ2-1; TRBD2 aligns across 8 bases. The CDR3 runs to 15 residues. Trimming removed 6 bases from V and 2 bases from J; junction bases left unmatched: 6. Germline CDR1 is LNHDA and CDR2 is SQIVND (reference sequence). This CDR3 is CASSALAVTYNEQFF. Written as DNA, the CDR3 is TGTGCCAGTAGCGCACTAGCGGTTACCTACAATGAGCAGTTCTTC.

The gene calls are TRBV20-1 and TRBJ1-2, with D uncertain. From germline, CDR1 is DFQATT and CDR2 SNEGSKA (reference sequence). The CDR3 is 12 amino acids. Deletions cut 3 bases from V and 3 bases from J, with 8 bases between. CDR3 bases: TGCAGTGCTAGTCCAGACTACTATGGCTACACCTTC. The encoded protein is CSASPDYYGYTF.

In this sample, this clonotype turned up many times. The chain recombines TRBV29-1 with TRBJ1-2; unclear D gene. This CDR3 spans 13 amino acids. From germline, CDR1 is SQVTM and CDR2 ANQGSEA. Trimming shortened V by 3 bases and J by 0 bases, and 8 bases separated the two germline ends. In DNA, the CDR3 is TGCAGCGTTGAGGACGGGTCTAACTATGGCTACACCTTC. Amino acid sequence: CSVEDGSNYGYTF. The full variable domain, with the rest looked up from reference TRBV29-1 and TRBJ1-2, is SAVISQKPSRDICQRGTSLTIQCQVDSQVTMMFWYRQQPGQSLTLIATANQGSEATYESGFVIDKFPISRPNLTFSTLTVSNMSPEDSSIYLCSVEDGSNYGYTFGSGTRLTVV.

V is TRBV4-3 and J is TRBJ2-1, with D maybe TRBD2 (6 bases). V lost 5 bases and J 6 bases, leaving 17 bases between the germline ends. CDR1 is LGHNA and CDR2 is YSLEER in the germline V gene. CDR3 length: 15 amino acids. The chain's CDR3 is CASSFSGGSSNEQFF. The CDR3 region has the DNA TGCGCCAGCAGCTTCTCTGGAGGGAGTAGCAATGAGCAGTTCTTC.

Many counts were recorded for this clonotype. The V and J genes are TRBV14 and TRBJ2-1; D tentatively fits TRBD1 or TRBD2 (5 bases each). The CDR3 has 15 amino acids. Trimming left V 2 bases short and J 3 bases short, with 11 bases between. Germline V lookup: CDR1 SGHDN, CDR2 FVKESK. This chain's CDR3 is CASSQIEGRYNEQFF. The CDR3 nucleotides read TGTGCCAGCAGCCAAATCGAGGGACGCTACAATGAGCAGTTCTTC.

The chain recombines TRBV20-1 with TRBJ2-7; D is possibly TRBD2 (5 bases). The V end lost 1 base, the J end lost 4 bases, and 17 bases lay between the germline ends. The germline CDR1 and CDR2 sequences are DFQATT and SNEGSKA (reference sequence). The CDR3 runs 15 residues. CDR3 in amino acids: CSARGGDSEPYEQYV. For the CDR3, the DNA is TGCAGTGCTAGAGGGGGAGACTCAGAGCCATACGAGCAGTACGTC.

V usage is TRBV6-2 or TRBV6-3 and J usage is TRBJ2-1; tentative D call: TRBD2 (6 bases). The CDR3 runs 14 residues. The ends were cut back, 5 bases at V and 0 bases at J, with 8 bases in the middle. Per germline, CDR1 MNHEY and CDR2 SVGEGT. CDR3 in amino acids: CASSRLVSYNEQFF. The DNA of the CDR3 is TGTGCCAGCAGTCGACTAGTCTCCTACAATGAGCAGTTCTTC.

The V and J genes are TRBV24-1 and TRBJ2-1; 10 bases are a match to TRBD2. CDR1 KGHDR and CDR2 SFDVKD come from the germline V gene. The V segment lost 9 bases and the J segment 8 bases; nucleotides outside the gene matches: 12. The CDR3 spans 15 residues. The CDR3 is CATGSLGTSDDEQFF. The CDR3 DNA follows: TGTGCCACCGGATCCCTAGGGACTAGCGACGATGAGCAGTTCTTC.

V usage is TRBV20-1 and J usage is TRBJ2-3; D not certain. The V end lost 0 bases, the J end lost 4 bases, and 8 bases lay between the germline ends. Germline assignment: CDR1 DFQATT and CDR2 SNEGSKA (reference sequence). The CDR3 totals 13 residues. This chain's CDR3 is CSARDPLPDTQYF. The CDR3 DNA is TGCAGTGCTAGAGATCCCCTGCCAGATACGCAGTATTTT.

The chain has TRBV7-2 and TRBJ2-7; unclear D gene. V lost 2 bases, J lost 7 bases, and 9 bases lay in between. The CDR3 has 12 amino acids. CDR1 and CDR2 from the germline V gene are SGHTA and FQGNSA. The CDR3 DNA reads TGTGCCAGCAGCTTATTCCAGCGTGAGCAGTACTTC. As protein: CASSLFQREQYF.

This clonotype was counted many times. The gene calls are TRBV5-6 and TRBJ2-5; D is unclear. There are 12 residues in the CDR3. V shed 1 base and J shed 0 bases, with 1 base lying between them. CDR1 SGHDT and CDR2 YYEEEE come from the germline V gene. CDR3 sequence reads: CASSLNQETQYF. CDR3 bases: TGTGCCAGCAGCTTGAACCAAGAGACCCAGTACTTC.

This clonotype has ten or more counts. The J gene is TRBJ1-5, the V gene TRBV12-3 or TRBV12-4; perhaps TRBD1 as D (5 bases). The CDR3 covers 13 residues. V was trimmed by 8 bases and J by 7 bases, leaving 15 bases between them. CDR3 in DNA: TGTGCCAGCTGCGAGGGGTTACGACAGCCCCAGCATTTT. Protein product: CASCEGLRQPQHF.

This clonotype was picked up a small number of times. The V call is TRBV5-6, the J call TRBJ2-4; 9 nucleotides agree with TRBD2. CDR3 length equals 18 residues. CDR1 SGHDT and CDR2 YYEEEE come from the germline V gene. The V segment lost 6 bases and the J segment 0 bases; nucleotides outside the gene matches: 13. The CDR3 spells CASNPTSGRPPAKNIQYF. The CDR3 DNA reads as TGTGCCAGCAACCCGACTAGCGGAAGGCCCCCAGCCAAAAACATTCAGTACTTC.

This clonotype was detected only a few times. This chain joins TRBV7-3 and TRBJ2-3; 13 bases align to TRBD2. CDR1 and CDR2 from the germline V gene are SGHTA and FQGTGA. The CDR3 loop spans 16 amino acids. V was clipped by 5 bases and J by 4 bases; unmatched bases: 6. The CDR3 reads CASSATGLAGPDTQYF. DNA for the CDR3: TGTGCCAGCAGCGCAACGGGACTAGCGGGACCAGATACGCAGTATTTT.

This clonotype was detected many times. CDR3 in amino acids: CASSSVKGRTQYF. The DNA for the CDR3 is TGTGCCAGCAGTTCGGTAAAGGGGAGGACGCAGTATTTT. The rearrangement joins TRBV6-5 to TRBJ2-3; weak D call: TRBD2 (6 bases). CDR3 length equals 13 residues. V lost 4 bases and J lost 9, with 14 bases in between. Germline CDR1 MNHEY, CDR2 SVGAGI.

This clonotype was found many times. The chain has TRBV20-1 and TRBJ1-4; weak D call: TRBD1 (5 bases). The V end was cut by 6 bases, the J end by 0 bases, with 8 bases between. CDR1 and CDR2 from the germline V gene are DFQATT and SNEGSKA (reference sequence). The CDR3 extends over 13 amino acids. The CDR3 region is CSAGTPTNEKLFF. CDR3 bases: TGCAGTGCGGGGACCCCAACTAATGAAAAACTGTTTTTT.

The CDR3 DNA reads as TGTGCCAGCAGCCCATCTATGGTGGGGGAGACCCAGTACTTC. Protein sequence: CASSPSMVGETQYF. V gene TRBV12-3 or TRBV12-4 combines with J gene TRBJ2-5; D not certain. Between the trimmed V and J ends, which lost 6 bases and 5 bases, there was a span of 16 bases. There are 14 residues in the CDR3.

This clonotype has at least ten counts. The chain couples TRBV5-1 to TRBJ1-2; TRBD1 is a possible D gene (6 bases). The V gene's germline CDR1 is SGHRS and CDR2 YFSETQ. V was clipped by 0 bases and J by 4 bases, with 10 bases between them. CDR3 length: 14 amino acids. Here the CDR3 DNA reads TGCGCCAGCAGCTTGGACGGGACAACCTATGGCTACACCTTC. This codes for CASSLDGTTYGYTF.

This clonotype was seen many times. The chain has TRBV29-1 and TRBJ1-3, with 7 bases matching TRBD1. This CDR3 comprises 13 residues. V dropped 4 bases and J dropped 4; count of bases not matched to a gene: 4. From germline, CDR1 is SQVTM and CDR2 ANQGSEA. The DNA for the CDR3 is TGCAGCGTTGGACAGGGAACGGGAAACACCATATATTTT. Protein sequence: CSVGQGTGNTIYF. The complete variable domain, with remaining parts taken from reference TRBV29-1 and TRBJ1-3, reads SAVISQKPSRDICQRGTSLTIQCQVDSQVTMMFWYRQQPGQSLTLIATANQGSEATYESGFVIDKFPISRPNLTFSTLTVSNMSPEDSSIYLCSVGQGTGNTIYFGEGSWLTVV.

In its sample, this clonotype was seen many times. The J gene is TRBJ2-1, the V gene TRBV6-2 or TRBV6-3; 11 nucleotides align to TRBD1. The ends lost 2 bases at V and 6 bases at J; junction bases unmatched: 9. This CDR3 comprises 17 residues. Germline-derived CDR1 and CDR2 are MNHEY and SVGEGT. This CDR3 is CASSYRTWTGGPNEQFF. CDR3 nucleotides: TGTGCCAGCAGTTACCGCACTTGGACAGGGGGCCCCAATGAGCAGTTCTTC.

The chain couples TRBV6-5 to TRBJ2-7, with a tentative D call TRBD1 (6 bases). Germline V gene lookup returns CDR1 MNHEY and CDR2 SVGAGI. Trimming took off 6 bases at V and 5 bases at J, with 11 bases between the two ends. The CDR3 contains 12 residues. CDR3 sequence (DNA): TGTGCCAGCAGCGACAGGAGAAACGAGCAGTACGTC. Encoded protein: CASSDRRNEQYV.

This clonotype has more than one count but fewer than ten. The rearrangement joins TRBV5-1 to TRBJ2-3; D is unclear. This CDR3 is 12 amino acids long. V lost 4 bases and J 5 bases, leaving 8 bases between the germline ends. CDR1 SGHRS and CDR2 YFSETQ come from the germline V gene. This CDR3 is CASSPDRDTQYF. The CDR3 bases are TGCGCCAGCAGCCCAGACCGAGATACGCAGTATTTT.

This clonotype came up a few times. The V gene is TRBV12-3 or TRBV12-4, the J gene TRBJ2-7; D perhaps matches TRBD2 (5 bases). Trimming pared 1 base from V and 3 bases from J, leaving 7 bases between. This CDR3 region has 13 residues. This CDR3 is CASSLVRGYEQYF. The CDR3 nucleotides are TGTGCCAGCAGTTTAGTCCGGGGCTACGAGCAGTACTTC.

There are a few counts of this clonotype. The chain uses TRBV20-1 and TRBJ2-5; D gene uncertain. V lost 5 bases to trimming and J lost 4 bases, with 11 bases between them. CDR1 and CDR2 from the germline V gene are DFQATT and SNEGSKA (reference sequence). This CDR3 has 12 residues. The CDR3 region has the DNA TGCAGTGCTCGACCAAGAGCAGAGACCCAGTACTTC. Residues: CSARPRAETQYF.

This clonotype showed up many times. V and J are TRBV29-1 and TRBJ2-2, with 11 bases aligning to TRBD2. The trim removed 5 bases at V and 6 bases at J, leaving 8 bases unmatched. The CDR3 has 15 residues. Germline CDR1 is SQVTM and CDR2 is ANQGSEA. CDR3 loop: CSVPHLAGGPGELFF. For the CDR3, the DNA is TGCAGCGTTCCCCACTTAGCGGGAGGGCCCGGGGAGCTGTTTTTT.